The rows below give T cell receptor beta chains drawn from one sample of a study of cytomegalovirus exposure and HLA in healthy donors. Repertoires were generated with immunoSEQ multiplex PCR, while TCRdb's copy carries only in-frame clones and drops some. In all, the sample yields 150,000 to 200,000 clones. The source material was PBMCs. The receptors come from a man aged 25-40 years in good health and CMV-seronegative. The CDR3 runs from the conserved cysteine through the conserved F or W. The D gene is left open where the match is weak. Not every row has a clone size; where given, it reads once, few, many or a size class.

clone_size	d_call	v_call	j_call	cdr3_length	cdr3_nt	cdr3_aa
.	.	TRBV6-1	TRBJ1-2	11	TGTGCCAGGAGGACAGCCTCCGGCTACACCTTC	CARRTASGYTF
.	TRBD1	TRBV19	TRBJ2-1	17	TGTGCCAGTAGTATAGGGACAGGGACAGGGGGACAGGGTGAGCAGTTCTTC	CASSIGTGTGGQGEQFF
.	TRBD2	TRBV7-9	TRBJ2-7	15	TGTGCCAGCAGCTTAGACACTAGCGGGAACTACGAGCAGTACTTC	CASSLDTSGNYEQYF
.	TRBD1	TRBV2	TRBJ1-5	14	TGTGCCAGCAGTTATGGGACAGGGGGACAGCCCCAGCATTTT	CASSYGTGGQPQHF
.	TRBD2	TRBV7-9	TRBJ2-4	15	TGTGCCAGCAGCTTAGAAAGCGGGAGTGGTAGCATTCAGTACTTC	CASSLESGSGSIQYF
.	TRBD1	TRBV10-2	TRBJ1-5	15	TGCGCCAGCAGTGAGTTACAGGGGGCGGCTGAGCCCCAGCATTTT	CASSELQGAAEPQHF
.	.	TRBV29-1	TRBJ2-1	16	TGCAGCGTTGAATCACAGCCCGGGAGCTCCTACAATGAGCAGTTCTTC	CSVESQPGSSYNEQFF
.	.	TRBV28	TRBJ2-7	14	TGTGCCAGCAGTCTACTAAGCGGCTCCTACGAGCAGTACTTC	CASSLLSGSYEQYF
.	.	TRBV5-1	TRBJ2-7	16	TGCGCCAGCAGCTTCGCTGGCCCAGGGGTTCGCTACGAGCAGTACTTC	CASSFAGPGVRYEQYF
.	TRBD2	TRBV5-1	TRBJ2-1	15	TGCGCCAGCAGGGCTAGCGGGAGGGCGGGAAATGAGCAGTTCTTC	CASRASGRAGNEQFF
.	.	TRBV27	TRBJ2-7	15	TGTGCCAGCAGCCTAGGACTAAGGAGCTCCTACGAGCAGTACTTC	CASSLGLRSSYEQYF
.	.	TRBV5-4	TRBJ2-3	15	TGTGCCAGCAGCTTGCCGGGCTCGAGGGCAGATACGCAGTATTTT	CASSLPGSRADTQYF
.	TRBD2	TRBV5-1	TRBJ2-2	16	TGCGCCAGCAGTTTGAGACTAGCGGGAAGCACCGGGGAGCTGTTTTTT	CASSLRLAGSTGELFF
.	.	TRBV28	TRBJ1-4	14	TGTGCCAGCAGGGAAGGGGGGGCTAATGAAAAACTGTTTTTT	CASREGGANEKLFF
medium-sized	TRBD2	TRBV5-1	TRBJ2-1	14	TGCGCCAGCAGTGCATCGGGGGGCTACAATGAGCAGTTCTTC	CASSASGGYNEQFF
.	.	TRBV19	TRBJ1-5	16	TGTGCCAGTAGTATAGTGAAAGCTAATAGCAATCAGCCCCAGCATTTT	CASSIVKANSNQPQHF
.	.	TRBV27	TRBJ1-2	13	TGTGCCAGCAGCGACCCGGGCCAGGGTGGCTACACCTTC	CASSDPGQGGYTF
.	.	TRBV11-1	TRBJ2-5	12	TGTGCCAGCAGCTTCTACCAAGAGACCCAGTACTTC	CASSFYQETQYF
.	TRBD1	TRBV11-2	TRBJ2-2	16	TGTGCCAGCAGTCCGGACAGGGCTAGACTCACCGGGGAGCTGTTTTTT	CASSPDRARLTGELFF
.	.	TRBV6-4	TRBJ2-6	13	TGTGCCAGCAGCGGTCCTGGGGCCAACGTCCTGACTTTC	CASSGPGANVLTF
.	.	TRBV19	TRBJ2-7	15	TGTGCCAGTAGTATAGGCGGAAGCGCGACTTACGAGCAGTACTTC	CASSIGGSATYEQYF
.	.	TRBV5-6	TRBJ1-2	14	TGTGCCAGCAGCCGACCGGGACACTTCTATGGCTACACCTTC	CASSRPGHFYGYTF
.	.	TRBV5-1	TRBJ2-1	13	TGCGCCAGCAGCTTGTCCCTGTACAATGAGCAGTTCTTC	CASSLSLYNEQFF
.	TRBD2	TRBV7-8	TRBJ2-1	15	TGTGCCAGCAGCTTAACGGGAGGTCCCTACAATGAGCAGTTCTTC	CASSLTGGPYNEQFF
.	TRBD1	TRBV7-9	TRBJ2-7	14	TGTGCCAGCAGCTTATCGGGACAGGATTACGAGCAGTACTTC	CASSLSGQDYEQYF
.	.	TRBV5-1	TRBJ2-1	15	TGCGCCAGCAGCTTGGCAGGGCGGGGCTACAATGAGCAGTTCTTC	CASSLAGRGYNEQFF
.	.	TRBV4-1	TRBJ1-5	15	TGCGCCAGCAGCCAAGAGAGGCAATTCAATCAGCCCCAGCATTTT	CASSQERQFNQPQHF